The present T cell receptor (beta chain) was sequenced within a study of glioma-infiltrating T cells after dendritic cell vaccination. The CDR3 has 15 residues. The V gene's germline CDR1 is SGHTA and CDR2 FQGNSA. Trimming took 1 base from V and 2 from J; bases not matched to a gene: 3. Up to 2 ug genomic DNA was used for TCRB CDR3 amplification. Repertoires were generated with immunoSEQ multiplex PCR, while TCRdb's copy carries only in-frame clones and drops some. The data contain tens of thousands of clones, roughly 87% of them singletons. This clonotype was obtained from a human donor with glioblastoma. The sequences come from blood, collected before dendritic cell vaccination. This chain uses TRBV7-2 with TRBJ2-3, with TRBD2 matching 7 bases. CDR3 amino acids: CASSLGRGNTDTQYF. CDR3 bases: TGTGCCAGCAGCTTAGGGCGGGGGAACACAGATACGCAGTATTTT. Looking up the rest from reference TRBV7-2 and TRBJ2-3 gives the full variable domain: GAGVSQSPSNKVTEKGKDVELRCDPISGHTALYWYRQSLGQGLEFLIYFQGNSAPDKSGLPSDRFSAERTGGSVSTLTIQRTQQEDSAVYLCASSLGRGNTDTQYFGPGTRLTVL.